These T cell receptor beta chains were read from a single sample in a study of technical replicates of blood from a handful of donors. Data came from immunoSEQ multiplex PCR; TCRdb stores just in-frame clones and leaves some out. The table shows more than 65,000 clones, with about nine tenths occurring only once. The sample consisted of T cells isolated from PBMCs. The receptors here all came from a human donor in good health. Some clones in this sample may be carry-over from other donors' samples. Both conserved end residues are part of each CDR3. A D gene is named only where the DNA matches it firmly. Where a row states a size, it is once, few, many or the class of an expanded clone; other rows omit it.

V gene,J gene,clone size,D gene,CDR3 DNA,CDR3 protein
TRBV28,TRBJ1-2,once,TRBD1,TGTGCCAGCAGTCCATCCTCAGGGGGGAGATATGGCTACACCTTC,CASSPSSGGRYGYTF
TRBV27,TRBJ2-3,.,.,TGTGCCAGCAGTTTAGAAATGGCCCCAGATACGCAGTATTTT,CASSLEMAPDTQYF
TRBV6-1,TRBJ2-5,.,.,TGTGCCAGCATGGTCCTTGGGAGCCAAGAGACCCAGTACTTC,CASMVLGSQETQYF
TRBV19,TRBJ1-5,.,TRBD1,TGTGCCAGTAGTCTCCGGGACAGCCCATATAGCAATCAGCCCCAGCATTTT,CASSLRDSPYSNQPQHF
TRBV6-5,TRBJ2-7,.,.,TGTGCCAGCAGTTACTCCCACCGGGACGAGCAGTACTTC,CASSYSHRDEQYF
TRBV7-9,TRBJ1-2,.,TRBD1,TGTGCCAGCAGCTCCCAGGGGGGAAACTATGGCTACACCTTC,CASSSQGGNYGYTF
TRBV29-1,TRBJ1-5,.,.,TGCAGCGTAGGAGGTGGAGACGGTCAGCCCCAGCATTTT,CSVGGGDGQPQHF
TRBV7-9,TRBJ2-7,once,.,TGTGCCAGCAGCCCCCAGGGCCACGAGCAGTACTTC,CASSPQGHEQYF
TRBV28,TRBJ2-7,.,.,TGTGCCAGCAGTAGTTACAGGGACGAGCAGTACTTC,CASSSYRDEQYF
TRBV6-5,TRBJ2-2,.,.,TGTGCCAGCAGCAACAGGATAAACACCGGGGAGCTGTTTTTT,CASSNRINTGELFF
TRBV7-3,TRBJ2-3,.,TRBD2,TGTGCCAGCAGGGCGGGGGGCTCGTTAGATACGCAGTATTTT,CASRAGGSLDTQYF
TRBV9,TRBJ2-5,.,TRBD2,TGTGCCAGCAGCTATACCGGGACTAGCGGGAGAGGAGAGACCCAGCACTTC,CASSYTGTSGRGETQHF
TRBV11-3,TRBJ2-2,.,.,TGTGCCAGCAGCTCTTACACCGGGGAGCTGTTTTTT,CASSSYTGELFF
TRBV10-3,TRBJ2-5,.,TRBD2,TGTGCCATCAGTGAGGGACTAGCGGTCTGGGAGACCCAGTACTTC,CAISEGLAVWETQYF
TRBV15,TRBJ1-1,once,.,TGTGCCACCAGCGTAAACCAAGGGTTGGGGGCGCGGGTCGGGACTGAAGCTTTCTTT,CATSVNQGLGARVGTEAFF
TRBV10-3,TRBJ1-1,.,TRBD1,TGTGCCATCAGTGACAGACAGGGGAGGACTGAAGCTTTCTTT,CAISDRQGRTEAFF
TRBV11-3,TRBJ2-3,.,.,TGTGCCAGCAGCTTAAGGGAAGGCGGGAAGTCAGATACGCAGTATTTT,CASSLREGGKSDTQYF
TRBV30,TRBJ1-2,.,TRBD1,TGTGCCTGGGGGTGGACAGGGGAGACCTATGGCTACACCTTC,CAWGWTGETYGYTF
TRBV11-2,TRBJ2-7,.,TRBD1,TGTGCCAGCAGCTTATATACTGGACAGGGGGGTTACGAGCAGTACTTC,CASSLYTGQGGYEQYF
TRBV4-1,TRBJ2-7,.,.,TGCGCCAGCAGCCAGAGCTCCTACGAGCAGTACTTC,CASSQSSYEQYF
TRBV7-8,TRBJ2-2,.,.,TGTGCCAGCAGCTTAGCGCCGACTCTGAACACCGGGGAGCTGTTTTTT,CASSLAPTLNTGELFF
TRBV5-1,TRBJ1-2,.,.,TGCGCCAGCAGCGCGAGCGGGGATGGCTACACCTTC,CASSASGDGYTF
TRBV29-1,TRBJ2-3,.,TRBD1,TGCAGCGTTGGGGGCGGGACAGGGGGCACAGATACGCAGTATTTT,CSVGGGTGGTDTQYF
TRBV6-1,TRBJ2-6,.,.,TGTGCCAGCAGTCCCCACTCCGGGGCCAACGTCCTGACTTTC,CASSPHSGANVLTF
TRBV4-1,TRBJ2-2,.,TRBD1,TGCGCCAGCAGCCAACCGAGGACAGGGCACACCGGGGAGCTGTTTTTT,CASSQPRTGHTGELFF
TRBV9,TRBJ2-3,.,TRBD2,TGTGCCAGCAGCGGTAGCGGGGGGCCAGGGGATACGCAGTATTTT,CASSGSGGPGDTQYF
TRBV18,TRBJ2-3,.,.,TGTGCCAGCTCACTGGGCCGTTGGCCAGATACGCAGTATTTT,CASSLGRWPDTQYF
TRBV5-8,TRBJ2-7,.,.,TGTGCCAGCATGGCTTTGTACGAGCAGTACTTC,CASMALYEQYF
TRBV28,TRBJ2-7,.,TRBD1,TGTGCCAGCAGTCACGGGACAGGGGCTGGGGGAAGATACGAGCAGTACTTC,CASSHGTGAGGRYEQYF
TRBV5-6,TRBJ2-1,.,TRBD1,TGTGCCAGCAGCTTGGAGACGGGAAGGGGGCTCTACAATGAGCAGTTCTTC,CASSLETGRGLYNEQFF
TRBV27,TRBJ2-1,.,TRBD2,TGTGCCAGCAGTTTTCTAGCGGGAGAACAAAATGAGCAGTTCTTC,CASSFLAGEQNEQFF
TRBV18,TRBJ1-4,.,TRBD1,TGTGCCAGCTCACGTGGACAGGGGGATACTAATGAAAAACTGTTTTTT,CASSRGQGDTNEKLFF
TRBV7-9,TRBJ2-4,.,.,TGTGCCAGCAGCGCGGGAGCCAAAAACATTCAGTACTTC,CASSAGAKNIQYF
TRBV7-9,TRBJ2-1,.,TRBD2,TGTGCCAGCAGCTCTCAAACTAGCGGGAGGGTGGGTGAGCAGTTCTTC,CASSSQTSGRVGEQFF
TRBV7-8,TRBJ1-4,.,TRBD1,TGTGCCAGCAGCCTCTCACTCCGGACAGGTCTCACCGAAAAACTGTTTTTT,CASSLSLRTGLTEKLFF
TRBV5-1,TRBJ2-2,few,.,TGCGCCAGCAGCTTGGAACTAGGGACCGGGGAGCTGTTTTTT,CASSLELGTGELFF
TRBV23-1,TRBJ2-1,.,.,TGCGCCAGCAGTCAATCGGGGGTCGGGACACGGGTGTGTCGGGAGCAGTTCTTC,CASSQSGVGTRVCREQFF
TRBV7-9,TRBJ2-1,.,TRBD1,TGTGCCAGCAGACGTCCGACAGGGGGCTCTTACAATGAGCAGTTCTTC,CASRRPTGGSYNEQFF
TRBV29-1,TRBJ2-5,.,TRBD1,TGCAGCGTTGAAAGGACAGGGGCGACCCAGTACTTC,CSVERTGATQYF
TRBV19,TRBJ1-5,.,TRBD1,TGTGCCAGTAGTATAGGGACAGGGGGCAATCAGCCCCAGCATTTT,CASSIGTGGNQPQHF
TRBV27,TRBJ1-4,.,TRBD1,TGTGCCAGCAGGACAGGGGGTGAGATTGAAAAACTGTTTTTT,CASRTGGEIEKLFF
TRBV19,TRBJ2-1,.,TRBD2,TGTGCCAGTAGTATCGTCCTAGCGGGGGCCGGCTCCTACAATGAGCAGTTCTTC,CASSIVLAGAGSYNEQFF
TRBV9,TRBJ2-3,.,.,TGTGCCAGCAGCGTAGAGGGGGTCAGAGGAGATACGCAGTATTTT,CASSVEGVRGDTQYF
TRBV11-2,TRBJ1-6,.,TRBD1,TGTGCTGCGATCGTCGGGGGACAGGGCTGTTCACCCCTCCACTTT,CAAIVGGQGCSPLHF
TRBV18,TRBJ1-2,.,.,TGTGCCAGCTCACCACCCAGGGTTACGGACTATGGCTACACCTTC,CASSPPRVTDYGYTF
TRBV2,TRBJ2-7,.,.,TGTGCCAGCTCATCCCCGGGATCGGATGTTTACGAGCAGTACTTC,CASSSPGSDVYEQYF
TRBV6-5,TRBJ1-5,.,.,TGTGCCAGCAGTTACTCGTCTAAAAGGCCCCAGCATTTT,CASSYSSKRPQHF
TRBV29-1,TRBJ2-1,.,TRBD2,TGCAGCGTTGTCTCTAGCGGGAACTACAATGAGCAGTTCTTC,CSVVSSGNYNEQFF
TRBV5-1,TRBJ1-1,.,TRBD1,TGCGCCAGCAGCTTTATTGGGAAACAGGGGCTCTCGCGGAAGAACACTGAAGCTTTCTTT,CASSFIGKQGLSRKNTEAFF
TRBV15,TRBJ1-3,.,.,TGTGCCACCAGCAGAGATCCGAGTGACACCATATATTTT,CATSRDPSDTIYF